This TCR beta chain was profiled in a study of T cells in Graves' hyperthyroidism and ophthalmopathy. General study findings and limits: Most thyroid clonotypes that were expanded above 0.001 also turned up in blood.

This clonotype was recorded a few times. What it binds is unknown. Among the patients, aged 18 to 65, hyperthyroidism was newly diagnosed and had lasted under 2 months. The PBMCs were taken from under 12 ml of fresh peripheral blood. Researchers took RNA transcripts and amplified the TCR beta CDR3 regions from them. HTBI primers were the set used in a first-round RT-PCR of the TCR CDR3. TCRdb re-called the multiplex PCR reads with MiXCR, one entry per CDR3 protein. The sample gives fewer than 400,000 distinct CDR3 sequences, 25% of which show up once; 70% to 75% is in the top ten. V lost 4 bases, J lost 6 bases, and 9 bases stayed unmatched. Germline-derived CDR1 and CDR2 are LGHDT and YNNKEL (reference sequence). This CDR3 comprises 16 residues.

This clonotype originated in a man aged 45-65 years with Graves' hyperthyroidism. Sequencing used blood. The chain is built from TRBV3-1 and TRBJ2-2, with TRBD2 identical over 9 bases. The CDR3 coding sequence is TGTGCCAGCAGCCCGTTAGCGGGAGCGGGGGCCGGGGAGCTGTTTTTT. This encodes CASSPLAGAGAGELFF.